This entry concerns a single T cell receptor beta chain. What this receptor recognizes is not known. No clone much larger than this one lies a single base away; base qualities are absent. Spanning cysteine to phenylalanine, the CDR3 consists of 13 amino acids. Of the read, only the CDR3 DNA is kept; its 39 bases are in frame from base 1. Taken from the germline V gene, the CDR1 and CDR2 loops are LGHNA and YNFKEQ. Trimming costs V 0 bases and J 4 bases, and their ends lie 6 bases apart. This entry is derived from a study of blood T cell repertoires in COVID-19 (dated by TCRdb to 2019 to 2021). Background on the whole study: The collaborator samples originated in the United States, Italy and Spain and spanned the acute and convalescent phases of COVID-19. The prospective study material was composed of cDNA or gDNA derived from T cells, B-cell-depleted T cells, or PBMCs. The dataset comprised deeply sampled blood TCRbeta repertoires from subjects exposed to, actively infected with, or recovered from COVID-19. A freely available public database, intended as a resource for researchers studying the immune response to SARS-CoV-2, is where the repertoires were released. The samples were drawn from the first 160 participants of the ongoing ImmuneRACE study and from 1,200 or so subjects provided by 6 global collaborators. Nearly every sample came with metadata listing a de-identified subject ID, COVID-19 status, age in years and sex. Where available, HLA class I and class II types were taken from metadata supplied by the sample provider and were not determined by assay-based typing.

The research as a whole found: Clinical and demographic metadata were provided uncurated, with the amount varying by source and participant.

Collaborating institutions collected whole blood in K2EDTA tubes following their own protocols. For TCRbeta analysis, collaborator samples were shipped as frozen whole blood, as isolated PBMCs, or as DNA extracted from either sample type. TCRbeta CDR3 regions were amplified from genomic DNA using the immunoSEQ Assay, a bias-controlled multiplex PCR. As for the authors' bioinformatics: The number of nucleated cells in each sample was estimated by amplification of reference gene primers within the assay. To quantify the absolute abundance of each unique TCRbeta CDR3 rearrangement, sequence reads were collapsed and filtered. For each sample, productive Simpson clonality was calculated as the square root of Simpson's diversity index across productive rearrangements. In its TCRdb copy, this immuneACCESS table keeps in-frame sequences only and misses some clones. Where compared with another copy, unresolved V genes explain less than half of these, and the others have no known cause. The DNA was the basis for D and trimming; V, J and clone size are from that table. For this sample there are tens of thousands of clones; 70% to 90% appear just once. Roughly 18% of the sample belongs to the ten largest clones.

This sequence originates from a man between 45 and 60 years old in a cohort sampled during active COVID-19. The rearrangement combines TRBV4-2 with TRBJ2-5; there is no confident call for the D gene. The sequencing sample was made of peripheral blood. The DNA sequence reads TGTGCCAGCAGCCAAGATATCGGAGAGACCCAGTACTTC. It encodes CASSQDIGETQYF.